This passage covers 6 T cell receptor beta chains from one sample sequenced in a study of blood T cells in healthy people across ages (dated by TCRdb to between 2014 and 2016). Libraries came from 5' RACE. TCRdb shows the sequencer as Illumina HiSeq 2500. The second PCR ran for roughly 7 to 11 cycles and used a J-beta primer mix along with a sample-barcoded 5' primer. TCRdb reprocessed the public reads (quality trimming at Q25 with fastp, clone calling with MiXCR) and kept in-frame beta chains. Identical CDR3 proteins give one entry, which carries the most common genes and DNA. In this sample the table shows 920,000 or so distinct CDR3 sequences, 35% to 50% of which occur a single time. The ten largest clones add up to approximately 17% of the sample. Sequencing was done on a sample of blood. These receptors originate from a woman aged 55 to 70 in good health.

This sequence joins TRBV5-1 and TRBJ2-7; 10 bases are a match to TRBD1. The CDR3 runs to 14 residues. The ends lost 4 bases at V and 3 bases at J; junction bases unmatched: 4. Per the germline V gene, CDR1 is SGHRS and CDR2 is YFSETQ. The CDR3 sequence is CASSPDRGDYEQYF. The CDR3 DNA reads TGCGCCAGCAGCCCGGACAGGGGGGACTACGAGCAGTACTTC.

This clonotype has more than one count but fewer than ten. The chain carries TRBV9 and TRBJ1-2; 7 bases line up with TRBD1. CDR1 SGDLS and CDR2 YYNGEE come from the germline V gene. Unmatched junction bases numbered 6, after V lost 2 bases and J lost 8 bases. This CDR3 is 13 amino acids long. The CDR3 sequence is CASSVTGAGGYTF. CDR3 DNA sequence: TGTGCCAGCAGCGTTACAGGGGCTGGGGGCTACACCTTC.

To note about this clonotype: A read error may produce the germline difference seen at one junction end. V is TRBV4-1 and J is TRBJ2-7; the D is unclear. This CDR3 contains 12 residues. Germline V gene data show CDR1 as MGHRA and CDR2 as YSYEKL. The CDR3 here is CTSSPSRYEQYF. The CDR3 coding sequence is TGCACCAGCAGCCCTTCACGGTACGAGCAGTACTTC.

The chain links TRBV5-1 to TRBJ2-4; D remains unclear. Germline V gene sequence: CDR1 SGHRS, CDR2 YFSETQ. V shed 4 bases and J shed 13 bases, with 27 bases lying between them. The CDR3 has 16 residues. The CDR3 sequence is CASSPSVGIGSYEQYF. For the CDR3, the DNA is TGCGCCAGCAGCCCCTCAGTGGGTATAGGCTCCTACGAACAGTACTTC.

This clonotype has a handful of counts. This sequence joins TRBV7-8 and TRBJ2-1; D remains unclear. Germline V gives CDR1 SGHVS, CDR2 FQNEAQ. The CDR3 extends over 13 amino acids. V dropped 3 bases and J dropped 10 bases, with 13 bases sitting between them. The CDR3 coding sequence is TGTGCCAGCAGCTTCGCAACTTTAGGCGAGCAGTTCTTC. Amino acids: CASSFATLGEQFF.

V usage is TRBV20-1 and J usage is TRBJ2-5, with 13 bases that match TRBD2. The CDR3 is 21 amino acids. The trim removed 4 bases at V and 7 bases at J, leaving 27 bases unmatched. CDR1 DFQATT and CDR2 SNEGSKA come from the germline V gene (reference sequence). CDR3 coding DNA: TGCAGTGCTACTAACCCCCATGGGACTAGCGGGACGGGGGCGCCCCAGCTGACCCAGTACTTC. It codes for CSATNPHGTSGTGAPQLTQYF.